This T cell receptor (beta chain) comes out of a study of T cell repertoires in cytomegalovirus infection. The wider study: Through public TCR beta signatures, both CMV infection and matching HLA type were indicated. Study-wide results and limits: CMV-specific TCR beta clonotypes restricted by HLA-C dominated the ex vivo response. There were carriers of CMV plus the relevant HLA, and cumulative public TCR beta family frequency identified them.

Per the germline V gene, CDR1 is DFQATT and CDR2 is SNEGSKA (reference sequence). The length of the CDR3 is 15 residues. V was pared by 1 base and J by 3 bases, with 15 bases between. This clonotype was seen ten or more times. Its antigen is still unknown. TCRdb called the reads again in MiXCR, with one record for every CDR3 protein. The table records about 300,000 distinct CDR3 sequences, roughly a tenth of them present only once. This TCR came from a human donor in good health (CMV status not recorded). Some clones in this sample may be carry-over from other donors' samples. The rearrangement links TRBV20-1 to TRBJ1-1; D is possibly TRBD1 (6 bases). Sequencing input: PBMCs. The CDR3 spells CSARVGGRVDTEAFF. The CDR3 DNA follows: TGCAGTGCTAGAGTTGGGGGCAGGGTGGACACTGAAGCTTTCTTT.